This T cell receptor (beta chain) was captured by sequencing in a study of blood T cell repertoires in COVID-19. Study background: PBMCs, B-cell-depleted T cells, or T cells provided the cDNA or gDNA that made up the material.

Some clones are missing from TCRdb's copy, which holds only in-frame ones; the method was immunoSEQ multiplex PCR. The sample shows roughly 430,000 clones, approximately 85% of them seen only once. Clinical history as reported by participants underpinned cohort assignment. Trimming removed 4 bases from V and 7 bases from J; junction bases left unmatched: 13. The CDR3 covers 17 residues. Germline V gene data show CDR1 as MNHNS and CDR2 as SASEGT. This rearrangement joins TRBV6-1 to TRBJ1-6; 7 bases line up with TRBD1. The sample taken for sequencing was PBMCs or T cells enriched from blood (not recorded which). The TCR sequence derives from a woman aged 40-49 years with acute COVID-19. The CDR3 nucleotides read TGTGCCAGCAGTGCTCCCGTGACAGGGAAAAGAAATTCACCCCTCCACTTT. Its protein product is CASSAPVTGKRNSPLHF.